A single sample gave rise to the 29 T cell receptor beta chains below, sequenced in a study of chemoradiotherapy in HPV16-positive cancers. Method: immunoSEQ multiplex PCR; TCRdb's copy keeps in-frame clones and lacks some. Here the sample spans roughly 32,000 clones, roughly 87% being singletons. The material was blood, obtained from a patient who underwent chemoradiotherapy. These TCRs come from a human donor with HPV-associated anogenital cancer.

This sequence joins TRBV11-1 and TRBJ2-1; TRBD2 might be the D (6 bases). The V and J ends lost 7 bases and 5 bases respectively, with 21 bases between them. The CDR3 runs to 16 residues. Germline lookup yields CDR1 SGHAT and CDR2 FQDESV (reference sequence). The CDR3 sequence is CASTATNSGGNNEQFF. The CDR3 coding sequence is TGTGCCAGCACCGCCACCAATAGCGGAGGCAACAATGAGCAGTTCTTC.

Only one count was recorded for this clone. This sequence joins TRBV2 and TRBJ1-6; no definite D call. V lost 6 bases, J lost 7 bases, and 16 bases lay in between. CDR1 is SNHLY, CDR2 FYNNEI, per germline. This CDR3 comprises 15 residues. The CDR3 sequence is CASRPRSAGNSPLHF. For the CDR3, the DNA is TGTGCCAGCAGGCCGAGGTCGGCGGGAAATTCACCCCTCCACTTT.

The rearrangement joins TRBV19 to TRBJ1-1; no clear D. The CDR3 is 13 residues long. Germline loops: CDR1 LNHDA, CDR2 SQIVND (reference sequence). V was cut by 2 bases and J by 3 bases, with 7 bases left in between. The CDR3 DNA is TGTGCCAGTAGTATAAAACTCCACACTGAAGCTTTCTTT. Amino acid sequence: CASSIKLHTEAFF. Based on the CDR3 plus reference TRBV19 and TRBJ1-1, the full variable domain is DGGITQSPKYLFRKEGQNVTLSCEQNLNHDAMYWYRQDPGQGLRLIYYSQIVNDFQKGDIAEGYSVSREKKESFPLTVTSAQKNPTAFYLCASSIKLHTEAFFGQGTRLTVV.

The chain joins TRBV7-8 to TRBJ1-1; D unresolved. The CDR3 contains 15 residues. The germline V gene has CDR1 SGHVS and CDR2 FQNEAQ. The germline V and J ends were trimmed by 2 bases and 1 base, with 11 bases remaining between them. CDR3 in DNA: TGTGCCAGCAGCTTACTGTCACGGAAGAACACTGAAGCTTTCTTT. It is translated as CASSLLSRKNTEAFF.

Only one count was recorded for this clone. The chain joins TRBV30 to TRBJ1-6; TRBD1 is a possible D gene (6 bases). V dropped 3 bases and J dropped 9 bases, with 18 bases sitting between them. Germline values: CDR1 GTSNPN, CDR2 SVGIG (reference sequence). The CDR3 runs to 15 residues. The CDR3 nucleotides read TGTGCCTGGAGGGGGGGGGCAGGGATCACTTCACCCCTCCACTTT. It translates to CAWRGGAGITSPLHF. The complete variable domain, with remaining parts taken from reference TRBV30 and TRBJ1-6, reads SQTIHQWPATLVQPVGSPLSLECTVEGTSNPNLYWYRQAAGRGLQLLFYSVGIGQISSEVPQNLSASRPQDRQFILSSKKLLLSDSGFYLCAWRGGAGITSPLHFGNGTRLTVT.

This rearrangement joins TRBV19 to TRBJ1-6, with TRBD1 as a possible D gene (5 bases). Germline V gives CDR1 LNHDA, CDR2 SQIVND (reference sequence). V lost 3 bases to trimming and J lost 9 bases, with 15 bases between them. CDR3 length: 15 amino acids. CDR3 coding DNA: TGTGCCAGTAGTATCCGGCAGGGTGTAACTTCACCCCTCCACTTT. Residues: CASSIRQGVTSPLHF.

This clone was detected a few times. The rearrangement joins TRBV9 to TRBJ2-2; no firm D call. The V and J ends lost 4 bases and 3 bases respectively, with 10 bases between them. There are 14 residues in the CDR3. In germline, CDR1 is SGDLS, CDR2 YYNGEE. CDR3 sequence (DNA): TGTGCCAGCAGCAACTCCCTTGACACCGGGGAGCTGTTTTTT. This encodes CASSNSLDTGELFF. Looking up the rest from reference TRBV9 and TRBJ2-2 gives the full variable domain: DSGVTQTPKHLITATGQRVTLRCSPRSGDLSVYWYQQSLDQGLQFLIQYYNGEERAKGNILERFSAQQFPDLHSELNLSSLELGDSALYFCASSNSLDTGELFFGEGSRLTVL.

The V and J genes are TRBV6-1 and TRBJ1-2; a weak D match, TRBD1 (5 bases). The CDR3 sequence is 16 residues long. CDR1 is MNHNS, CDR2 SASEGT, per germline. Between the trimmed V and J ends, which lost 1 base and 4 bases, there was a span of 16 bases. Written as DNA, the CDR3 is TGTGCCAGCAGTGAAGAGGCAATGCAGGGATTCTATGGCTACACCTTC. Protein: CASSEEAMQGFYGYTF.

The V and J genes are TRBV7-6 and TRBJ2-7, with D tentatively TRBD1 or TRBD2 (5 bases each). Trimming took 5 bases from V and 5 from J, leaving 13 bases between them. The CDR3 extends over 13 amino acids. In germline, CDR1 is SGHVS, CDR2 FNYEAQ. The CDR3 region has the DNA TGTGCCAGCAGCCTATGGGACGGTAACGAGCAGTACTTC. Translation: CASSLWDGNEQYF.

The chain carries TRBV4-3 and TRBJ1-2; D gene unclear. Trimming left V 0 bases short and J 3 bases short, with 17 bases between. The CDR3 covers 17 residues. CDR1 and CDR2 (germline): LGHNA, YSLEER. This chain's CDR3 is CASSQERETVGDYGYTF. In DNA, the CDR3 is TGCGCCAGCAGCCAAGAGAGGGAGACCGTCGGGGACTATGGCTACACCTTC.

The J gene is TRBJ1-5, the V gene TRBV6-6, with 10 bases identical to TRBD1. Germline CDR1 and CDR2: MNHNY and SVGAGI (reference sequence). With 7 bases clipped from V and 6 bases from J, the junction kept 12 bases outside the gene matches. The CDR3 loop spans 16 amino acids. DNA of the CDR3: TGTGCCAGCATCCGAAAGGACAGGGGGGAGAGTCAGCCCCAGCATTTT. This sequence encodes CASIRKDRGESQPQHF.

This chain joins TRBV7-2 and TRBJ1-5, with D unclear. Trimming removed 5 bases from V and 5 bases from J, with 10 bases in between. The CDR3 sequence is 13 residues long. The germline gives CDR1 SGHTA, CDR2 FQGNSA. CDR3 nucleotide sequence: TGTGCCAGCAGCGGTGTTAAGGATCAGCCCCAGCATTTT. Protein sequence: CASSGVKDQPQHF.

This sequence joins TRBV7-8 and TRBJ1-1; D gene ambiguous. V shed 5 bases and J shed 2 bases, with 6 bases lying between them. Looked up from germline, CDR1 is SGHVS and CDR2 is FQNEAQ. CDR3 length: 12 amino acids. CDR3 sequence (DNA): TGTGCCAGCAGCAAACCTAACACTGAAGCTTTCTTT. It codes for CASSKPNTEAFF.

This rearrangement joins TRBV7-3 to TRBJ1-3; D not certain. Germline CDR1 SGHTA, CDR2 FQGTGA. Trimming removed 5 bases from V and 4 bases from J, with 9 bases in between. The CDR3 covers 13 residues. The CDR3 DNA reads TGTGCCAGCAGCCACAGTGCCGGAAACACCATATATTTT. Encoded protein: CASSHSAGNTIYF.

This clone was seen a single time. The chain joins TRBV19 to TRBJ1-5, with a tentative D call TRBD1 (5 bases). Deletions cut 7 bases from V and 9 bases from J, with 19 bases between. Germline V gene sequence: CDR1 LNHDA, CDR2 SQIVND (reference sequence). The CDR3 is made up of 14 amino acids. In nucleotides, the CDR3 is TGTGCCAGTAACCTCCAAGAGGGGAGGACGCCCCAGCATTTT. Protein: CASNLQEGRTPQHF.

Comment on this clone: This sample includes further DNA sequences coding for the same CDR3. The rearrangement joins TRBV5-4 to TRBJ2-1; D not certain. CDR3 length: 12 residues. The V end lost 0 bases, the J end lost 7 bases, and 5 bases lay between the germline ends. Germline values: CDR1 SGHNT, CDR2 YYREEE (reference sequence). The CDR3 reads CASSLAGNEQFF. The CDR3 bases are TGTGCCAGCAGCTTGGCCGGAAATGAGCAGTTCTTC.

This chain links TRBV19 with TRBJ1-2; weak D call: TRBD1 (5 bases). Germline lookup yields CDR1 LNHDA and CDR2 SQIVND (reference sequence). The V gene lost 1 base and the J gene lost 8 bases, with 14 bases spanning the gap. This CDR3 spans 14 amino acids. The CDR3 sequence is CASSIVEGTGGYTF. The CDR3, as DNA: TGTGCCAGTAGTATAGTTGAAGGGACCGGCGGCTACACCTTC.

The chain employs TRBV18 and TRBJ2-5; 9 nucleotides line up with TRBD1. The CDR3 is made up of 14 amino acids. Germline loops: CDR1 KGHSH, CDR2 LQKENI. Trimming took 6 bases from V and 5 from J; bases not matched to a gene: 7. CDR3 residues: CASSPTGGAETQYF. As DNA, the CDR3 is TGTGCCAGCTCTCCTACAGGGGGCGCGGAGACCCAGTACTTC.

This chain joins TRBV9 and TRBJ1-1, with D unresolved. V was cut by 4 bases and J by 0 bases, with 10 bases left in between. The CDR3 covers 14 residues. Germline values: CDR1 SGDLS, CDR2 YYNGEE. CDR3 DNA sequence: TGTGCCAGCAGCCCCCGTCCACTGAACACTGAAGCTTTCTTT. Translating it yields CASSPRPLNTEAFF.

The V and J genes are TRBV6-6 and TRBJ2-7; no definite D call. The germline V gene encodes CDR1 MNHNY and CDR2 SVGAGI (reference sequence). V was clipped by 4 bases and J by 6 bases, with 13 bases between them. The CDR3 has 13 amino acids. CDR3 coding DNA: TGTGCCAGCAGTTTCCCCAGGACCCTCGAGCAGTACTTC. Translated, it gives CASSFPRTLEQYF.

This chain links TRBV9 with TRBJ1-3; tentative D call: TRBD1 (6 bases). V was cut by 3 bases and J by 0 bases, with 10 bases left in between. CDR3 size: 15 residues. Germline V gene lookup returns CDR1 SGDLS and CDR2 YYNGEE. The CDR3 nucleotides read TGTGCCAGCAGCGGAAGGACAGCCTCTGGAAACACCATATATTTT. Encoded protein: CASSGRTASGNTIYF.

The CDR3 DNA sequence: TGTGCCATCACCCAGTCCCGACTAGCGGAGCAGTTCTTC. Translating gives CAITQSRLAEQFF. The chain recombines TRBV10-3 with TRBJ2-1; 8 nucleotides line up with TRBD2. This CDR3 has 13 amino acids. J lost 10 bases, V lost 7 bases, and 9 bases had no gene match. Looked up from germline, CDR1 is ENHRY and CDR2 is SYGVKD.

J is TRBJ2-2 and V is TRBV27; D unclear. There are 14 residues in the CDR3. V was clipped by 6 bases and J by 1 base, with 9 bases between them. Germline CDR1 reads MNHEY; CDR2 reads SMNVEV (reference sequence). CDR3 region: CASSGSLNTGELFF. The CDR3 bases are TGTGCCAGCAGCGGAAGTCTGAACACCGGGGAGCTGTTTTTT.

A single count supports this clone. This chain uses TRBV7-2 with TRBJ1-6; D call uncertain. CDR3 length: 13 amino acids. CDR1 and CDR2 from the germline V gene are SGHTA and FQGNSA. Trimming pared 4 bases from V and 8 bases from J, leaving 9 bases between. CDR3 sequence (DNA): TGTGCCAGCAGCTCTGGGAGTTATTCACCCCTCCACTTT. This gives the protein CASSSGSYSPLHF.

The chain recombines TRBV30 with TRBJ2-7; 10 bases align to TRBD1. The V and J ends lost 2 bases and 1 base, in that order; junction bases with no gene match: 2. The CDR3 sequence is 14 residues long. Germline V gives CDR1 GTSNPN, CDR2 SVGIG (reference sequence). CDR3 sequence reads: CAWSRTGGSYEQYF. In nucleotides, the CDR3 is TGTGCCTGGAGTAGGACAGGGGGATCCTACGAGCAGTACTTC.

The CDR3 is CASSLSGGQVSNEQFF. For the CDR3, the DNA is TGTGCCAGCAGCTTAAGCGGCGGACAGGTTTCGAATGAGCAGTTCTTC. This chain links TRBV7-8 with TRBJ2-1; 7 bases map to TRBD1. CDR1 is SGHVS and CDR2 is FQNEAQ in the germline V gene. This CDR3 region has 16 residues. Germline trimming cut 2 bases from V and 7 bases from J; bases unmatched to any gene: 11.

The chain uses TRBV18 and TRBJ1-6; 7 bases line up with TRBD1. The length of the CDR3 is 16 residues. With 3 bases clipped from V and 7 bases from J, the junction kept 9 bases outside the gene matches. Germline V gives CDR1 KGHSH, CDR2 LQKENI. CDR3 coding DNA: TGTGCCAGCTCACCCAACGGCAGGGGGGTCAATTCACCCCTCCACTTT. As protein: CASSPNGRGVNSPLHF. Together with reference TRBV18 and TRBJ1-6, the CDR3 gives the full variable domain: NAGVMQNPRHLVRRRGQEARLRCSPMKGHSHVYWYRQLPEEGLKFMVYLQKENIIDESGMPKERFSAEFPKEGPSILRIQQVVRGDSAAYFCASSPNGRGVNSPLHFGNGTRLTVT.

The chain couples TRBV27 to TRBJ1-6, with 9 nucleotides matching TRBD1. The V gene's germline CDR1 is MNHEY and CDR2 SMNVEV (reference sequence). The CDR3 contains 18 residues. Unmatched junction bases numbered 14, after V lost 6 bases and J lost 5 bases. In nucleotides, the CDR3 is TGTGCCAGCAGGTACATAACAGGGGGCCGCGGGGATAATTCACCCCTCCACTTT. The encoded protein is CASRYITGGRGDNSPLHF.

This chain uses TRBV2 with TRBJ2-3; a possible D gene is TRBD2 (6 bases). V lost 2 bases and J 3 bases, leaving 12 bases between the germline ends. This CDR3 comprises 15 residues. CDR1 is SNHLY, CDR2 FYNNEI, per germline. In nucleotides, the CDR3 is TGTGCCAGCAGTGAACGTGGGACTTTAACAGATACGCAGTATTTT. This gives the protein CASSERGTLTDTQYF.